These 18 T cell receptor beta chains were all obtained from the same sample, sequenced in a study of CD8 T cells in Susac syndrome. RNA was extracted with the RNeasy kit, and a quantity of 0.5 to 1 ug was reverse transcribed using random hexamers. TCRdb reanalysed the immunoSEQ multiplex PCR reads using MiXCR and keeps one entry per CDR3 protein. The sample lists about 140,000 distinct CDR3 sequences, around 93% occurring once. The source material was CD8+ T cells from PBMCs. The receptor set was obtained from a human donor with Susac syndrome.

The chain couples TRBV11-2 to TRBJ1-4; weak D call: TRBD1 (5 bases). The germline V and J ends were trimmed by 5 bases and 0 bases, with 16 bases remaining between them. The CDR3 length is 17 residues. Germline V gives CDR1 SGHAT, CDR2 FQNNGV. The CDR3 here is CASSPWLSGSTNEKLFF. CDR3 sequence (DNA): TGTGCCAGCAGCCCCTGGTTGTCAGGGTCAACTAATGAAAAACTGTTTTTT.

J is TRBJ2-3 and V is TRBV3-1, with TRBD2 identical over 10 bases. The CDR3 loop spans 17 amino acids. V gave up 0 bases and J gave up 2 bases; unmatched junction bases: 5. Germline CDR1 LGHDT, CDR2 YNNKEL (reference sequence). The CDR3 reads CASSQDLAGVFTDTQYF. DNA for the CDR3: TGTGCCAGCAGCCAAGATCTAGCGGGAGTTTTCACAGATACGCAGTATTTT.

The chain joins TRBV20-1 to TRBJ1-2, with D possibly TRBD1 on 5 matching bases. This CDR3 contains 12 residues. V was cut by 4 bases and J by 6 bases, with 12 bases left in between. The germline V gene encodes CDR1 DFQATT and CDR2 SNEGSKA (reference sequence). CDR3 residues: CSATIGAHGYTF. CDR3 in DNA: TGCAGTGCTACAATTGGGGCCCATGGCTACACCTTC.

The chain joins TRBV4-2 to TRBJ1-1; the D gene is possibly TRBD1 (5 bases). V lost 4 bases and J 2 bases, leaving 14 bases between the germline ends. From germline, CDR1 is LGHNA and CDR2 YNFKEQ. This CDR3 is 15 amino acids long. The CDR3 DNA sequence: TGTGCCAGCAGCCGAAGCGGGGGGAGTAACACTGAAGCTTTCTTT. Encoded protein: CASSRSGGSNTEAFF.

The gene calls are TRBV4-1 and TRBJ1-1; 7 bases map to TRBD1. The CDR3 runs 15 residues. The ends lost 0 bases at V and 3 bases at J; junction bases unmatched: 4. Germline assignment: CDR1 MGHRA and CDR2 YSYEKL. Here the CDR3 reads CASSQEQGSDTEAFF. DNA of the CDR3: TGCGCCAGCAGCCAAGAACAGGGGAGTGACACTGAAGCTTTCTTT.

The J gene is TRBJ2-1, the V gene TRBV24-1; TRBD2 matches at 7 bases. The J segment lost 0 bases and the V segment lost 5 bases, leaving 0 bases of the junction unmatched. Looked up from germline, CDR1 is KGHDR and CDR2 is SFDVKD. The CDR3 is 14 residues long. The CDR3 DNA reads TGTGCCACCAGTGGCGGGAGCTCCTACAATGAGCAGTTCTTC. It encodes CATSGGSSYNEQFF.

The chain is built from TRBV4-1 and TRBJ2-7, with D maybe TRBD1 (5 bases). CDR3 length equals 15 residues. Trimming left V 0 bases short and J 3 bases short, with 12 bases between. The V gene's germline CDR1 is MGHRA and CDR2 YSYEKL. The CDR3: CASSQEGDRFYEQYF. The CDR3 nucleotides read TGCGCCAGCAGCCAAGAAGGGGATAGGTTCTACGAGCAGTACTTC.

V gene TRBV20-1 combines with J gene TRBJ1-1, with D hard to call. Germline-derived CDR1 and CDR2 are DFQATT and SNEGSKA (reference sequence). CDR3 size: 10 residues. Trimming took 5 bases from V and 5 from J, leaving 6 bases between them. CDR3 protein: CSAWYTEAFF. For the CDR3, the DNA is TGCAGTGCTTGGTATACTGAAGCTTTCTTT.

The chain couples TRBV14 to TRBJ2-5; 13 nucleotides match TRBD2. The CDR3 runs to 20 residues. The ends lost 0 bases at V and 3 bases at J; junction bases unmatched: 13. Germline assignment: CDR1 SGHDN and CDR2 FVKESK. CDR3 in amino acids: CASSQDHQGLAGIWEETQYF. CDR3 coding DNA: TGTGCCAGCAGCCAAGACCATCAGGGACTAGCGGGGATCTGGGAAGAGACCCAGTACTTC.

V gene TRBV25-1 combines with J gene TRBJ2-7; possibly TRBD1 or TRBD2 for D (6 bases each). V lost 6 bases and J lost 7, with 19 bases in between. Germline V gene lookup returns CDR1 MGHDK and CDR2 SYGVNS. The CDR3 spans 14 residues. The CDR3 spells CASRGEDSGEEQYF. DNA of the CDR3: TGTGCCAGCAGAGGGGAGGACAGTGGTGAGGAGCAGTACTTC.

The chain couples TRBV11-2 to TRBJ2-1, with 9 bases identical to TRBD2. This CDR3 contains 15 residues. Germline V CDR1 and CDR2: SGHAT, FQNNGV. V lost 5 bases, J lost 6 bases, and 8 bases stayed unmatched. DNA of the CDR3: TGTGCCAGCAGCATAGGGAGACTAGCGGCCAATGAGCAGTTCTTC. Translating gives CASSIGRLAANEQFF.

A remark on this clonotype: Being one base from a much bigger clone, this may be a read error. The chain recombines TRBV12-3 or TRBV12-4 with TRBJ1-1; D not resolved. Trimming left V 6 bases short and J 0 bases short, with 2 bases between. This CDR3 has 11 amino acids. The CDR3 loop is CASSMNTEAFF. The CDR3 nucleotides read TGTGCCAGCAGCATGAACACTGAAGCTTTCTTT.

The V call is TRBV7-2, the J call TRBJ2-5; tentative D call: TRBD1 (6 bases). In germline, CDR1 is SGHTA, CDR2 FQGNSA. V lost 3 bases, J lost 5 bases, and 19 bases lay in between. This CDR3 is built from 16 residues. CDR3: CASSFYVWDMMETQYF. The CDR3 DNA sequence: TGTGCCAGCAGCTTCTACGTATGGGACATGATGGAGACCCAGTACTTC. Full variable domain (rest looked up from reference TRBV7-2 and TRBJ2-5): GAGVSQSPSNKVTEKGKDVELRCDPISGHTALYWYRQSLGQGLEFLIYFQGNSAPDKSGLPSDRFSAERTGGSVSTLTIQRTQQEDSAVYLCASSFYVWDMMETQYFGPGTRLLVL.

This chain uses TRBV29-1 with TRBJ2-1, with D unclear. V was pared by 7 bases and J by 7 bases, with 8 bases between. Germline-derived CDR1 and CDR2 are SQVTM and ANQGSEA. The CDR3 has 10 amino acids. DNA of the CDR3: TGCAGCGCCAGTAGGAATGAGCAGTTCTTC. Translated: CSASRNEQFF.

The chain links TRBV27 to TRBJ2-7; 8 nucleotides match TRBD1. Germline assignment: CDR1 MNHEY and CDR2 SMNVEV (reference sequence). This CDR3 comprises 14 residues. The ends lost 5 bases at V and 0 bases at J; junction bases unmatched: 3. CDR3 amino acids: CASSLRGLSYEQYF. The CDR3 DNA reads TGTGCCAGCAGTCTCAGGGGGCTCTCCTACGAGCAGTACTTC.

This clonotype was recorded once. The V gene is TRBV4-1, the J gene TRBJ2-1; TRBD2 aligns across 12 bases. CDR1 MGHRA and CDR2 YSYEKL come from the germline V gene. The CDR3 is made up of 14 amino acids. J lost 7 bases, V lost 7 bases, and 5 bases had no gene match. This CDR3 is CASTLAGGMNEQFF. CDR3 bases: TGCGCCAGCACCCTAGCGGGGGGGATGAATGAGCAGTTCTTC.

The rearrangement joins TRBV12-3 or TRBV12-4 to TRBJ2-1, with 9 bases that match TRBD2. J was trimmed by 7 bases and V by 5 bases; bases with no gene match: 12. The CDR3 has 16 amino acids. CDR3 amino acids: CASSGTSPPVANEQFF. The DNA of the CDR3 is TGTGCCAGCAGTGGGACTAGCCCTCCGGTCGCTAATGAGCAGTTCTTC.

This clonotype occurred once. The genes are TRBV27 and TRBJ2-1; D remains unclear. The V and J ends lost 4 bases and 5 bases respectively, with 18 bases between them. This CDR3 region has 16 residues. Germline-derived CDR1 and CDR2 are MNHEY and SMNVEV (reference sequence). This chain's CDR3 is CASSSLKAEGNNEQFF. DNA of the CDR3: TGTGCCAGCAGTTCCCTAAAGGCGGAAGGTAACAATGAGCAGTTCTTC.